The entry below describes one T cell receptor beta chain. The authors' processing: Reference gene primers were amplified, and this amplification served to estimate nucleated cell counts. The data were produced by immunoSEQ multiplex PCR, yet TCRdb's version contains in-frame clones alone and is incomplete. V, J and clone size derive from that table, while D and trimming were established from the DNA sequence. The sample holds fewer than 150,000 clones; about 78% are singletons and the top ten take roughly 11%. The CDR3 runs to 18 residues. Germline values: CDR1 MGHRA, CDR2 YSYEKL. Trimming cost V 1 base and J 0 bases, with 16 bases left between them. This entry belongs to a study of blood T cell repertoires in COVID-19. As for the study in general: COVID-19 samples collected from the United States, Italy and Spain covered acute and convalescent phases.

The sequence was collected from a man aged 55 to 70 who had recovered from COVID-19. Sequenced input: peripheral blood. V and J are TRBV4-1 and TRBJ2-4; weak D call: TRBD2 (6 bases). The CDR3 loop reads CASSQGIQAGLAKNIQYF. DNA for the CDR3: TGCGCCAGCAGCCAAGGGATTCAGGCGGGACTAGCCAAAAACATTCAGTACTTC.